Below, one T cell receptor beta chain is given with its context. What this receptor recognizes is not known. Base qualities are not recorded, but no much larger clone differs from it by a single base. The CDR3 regions of human TCRbeta chains were analyzed by immunosequencing. On the study's bioinformatics: Repertoire TCRs were checked for matches against a reference library of SARS-CoV-2-specific TCRs that had been generated using the MIRA antigen-specificity platform. Breadth was defined as the fraction of unique TCRs that were SARS-CoV-2-associated, and depth was defined as the fraction of total T cells that were SARS-CoV-2-associated. Using the MIRA data, every spike-specific TCR was mapped to the spike region that the TCR reacted to and assigned to either a CD4 or a CD8 class. Log10-transformed breadth and depth values were compared by one-way ANOVA with Sidak's multiple comparisons tests. TCRdb holds this immuneACCESS table with in-frame rearrangements only. Some clones are missing; in checked studies, unresolved V genes explain under half, and the rest has no known cause. V, J and clone size derive from that table, while D and trimming were established from the DNA sequence. In all, the sample holds approximately 64,000 clones, and about 83% of those were seen once. The ten largest clones add up to approximately 9.8% of the sample.

The time point label of this sample denotes: baseline before first vaccination. Samples from vaccinated people were obtained from the UK trials COV001 and COV002, which included a single-blind randomized controlled phase 2/3 trial of AZD1222 (ChAdOx1 nCoV-19) in healthy adults. For TCRbeta chain sequencing, PBMC samples from trial participants were taken at day 0 and at day 28 after the second dose. These data come from a study of T cell responses to AZD1222 COVID-19 vaccine (dated by TCRdb to about 2021). At the level of the whole study: AZD1222 recipients whose second dose came at about 4 weeks and those whose second dose came at about 12 weeks were combined into one group, since spike-specific TCR depth and breadth did not differ between the two schedules. Enrollment into the trials was organized by age into subgroups of 18-55, 56-69 and 70-plus years, and those subgroups contained roughly 150, 30 and 60 TCR-sequenced participants, respectively. A total of 233 trial participants underwent TCR sequencing, of whom more than 200 had received two doses of AZD1222 and some 25 had received two doses of the MenACWY control vaccine.

Beyond this particular receptor, the publication reports: In the small 56-69-year group, the increase in depth fell short of significance, most likely because of low power. Only a handful of AZD1222 recipients were SARS-CoV-2 seropositive at baseline, limiting conclusions about previously exposed vaccinees. Reportedly, almost half of the unique spike-specific TCRs recognized epitopes lying outside the regions that are mutated in the B.1.351 and B.1.1.7 variants. Because no day 14 peak-response samples were available, the repertoires could be characterized only after the peak T cell response. After two AZD1222 doses, both the breadth and the depth of spike-specific TCRs were significantly higher than at day 0 and than in MenACWY recipients. Vaccine-associated CD4 TCRs spanned the whole spike protein, with dominant responses in regions 160-218 and 743-854. Most participants were white British and females outnumbered males, and the authors suggested that clonal diversity may have been underestimated.

The TCR originated in an adult in good health. This material consisted of peripheral blood, taken on day 0 of AZD1222 vaccination.

This receptor has the CDR3 CASSVPGEGIEEQFF. The nucleotide sequence reads TGCGCCAGCAGTGTCCCGGGAGAGGGGATTGAGGAGCAGTTCTTC. The rearranged segments are TRBV10-1 and TRBJ2-1; a tentative D match to TRBD2 spans 6 bases. The germline V gene (reference sequence) yields WNHNN for CDR1 and SYGVQD for CDR2. The CDR3 goes from the cysteine to the phenylalanine over 15 residues. This entry keeps only the CDR3 DNA: 45 bases, framed from base 1. Trimming costs V 4 bases and J 10 bases, and their ends lie 20 bases apart.